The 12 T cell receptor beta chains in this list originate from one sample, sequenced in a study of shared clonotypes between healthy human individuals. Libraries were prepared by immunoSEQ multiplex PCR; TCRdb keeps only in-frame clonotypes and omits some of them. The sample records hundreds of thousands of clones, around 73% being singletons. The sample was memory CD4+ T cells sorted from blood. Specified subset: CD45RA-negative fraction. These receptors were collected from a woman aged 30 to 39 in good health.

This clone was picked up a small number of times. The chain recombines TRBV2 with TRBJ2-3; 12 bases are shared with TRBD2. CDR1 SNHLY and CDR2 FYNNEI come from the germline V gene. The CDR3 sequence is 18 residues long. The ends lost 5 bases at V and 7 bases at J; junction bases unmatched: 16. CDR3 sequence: CASSKRTSGTAGTNTQYF. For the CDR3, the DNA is TGTGCCAGCAGTAAACGGACTAGCGGGACCGCGGGTACAAATACGCAGTATTTT.

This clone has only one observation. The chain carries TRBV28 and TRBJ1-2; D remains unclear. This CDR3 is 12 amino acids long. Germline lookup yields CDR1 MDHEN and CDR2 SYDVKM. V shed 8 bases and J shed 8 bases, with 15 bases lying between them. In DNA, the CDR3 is TGTGCCAGCGGAAGACGTCTTCAAGGCTACACCTTC. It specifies CASGRRLQGYTF.

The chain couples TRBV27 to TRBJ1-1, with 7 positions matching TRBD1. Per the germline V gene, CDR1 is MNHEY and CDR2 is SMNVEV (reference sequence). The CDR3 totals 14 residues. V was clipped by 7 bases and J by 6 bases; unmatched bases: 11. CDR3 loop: CASIRGGRKSEAFF. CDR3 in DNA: TGTGCCAGCATCAGAGGGGGCAGGAAATCTGAAGCTTTCTTT.

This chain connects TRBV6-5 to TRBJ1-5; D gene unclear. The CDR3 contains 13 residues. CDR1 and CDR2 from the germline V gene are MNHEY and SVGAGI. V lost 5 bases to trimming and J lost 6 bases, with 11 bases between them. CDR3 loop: CASSERRVQPQHF. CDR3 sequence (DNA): TGTGCCAGCAGTGAAAGGCGGGTTCAGCCCCAGCATTTT.

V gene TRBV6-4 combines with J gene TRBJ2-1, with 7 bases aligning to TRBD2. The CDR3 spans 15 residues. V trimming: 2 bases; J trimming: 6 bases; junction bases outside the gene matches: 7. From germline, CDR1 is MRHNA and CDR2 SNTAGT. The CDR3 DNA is TGTGCCAGCAGTGACGGCGGGAGTCCACTCAATGAGCAGTTCTTC. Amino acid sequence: CASSDGGSPLNEQFF.

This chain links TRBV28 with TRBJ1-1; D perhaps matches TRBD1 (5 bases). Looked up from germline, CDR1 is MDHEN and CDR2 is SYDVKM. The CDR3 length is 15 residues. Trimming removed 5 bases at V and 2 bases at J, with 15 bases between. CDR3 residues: CASSTNWGFNTEAFF. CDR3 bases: TGTGCCAGCAGTACCAACTGGGGGTTCAACACTGAAGCTTTCTTT.

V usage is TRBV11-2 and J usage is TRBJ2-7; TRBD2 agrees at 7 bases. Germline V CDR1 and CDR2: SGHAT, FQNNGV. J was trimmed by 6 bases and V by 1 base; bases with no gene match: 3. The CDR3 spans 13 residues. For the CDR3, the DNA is TGTGCCAGCAGCTTAGCGGGAGGAGGCGAGCAGTACTTC. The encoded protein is CASSLAGGGEQYF.

The CDR3 reads CASSLTNYGYTF. The DNA for the CDR3 is TGTGCCAGCAGCTTGACTAACTATGGCTACACCTTC. The chain joins TRBV7-3 to TRBJ1-2; D unclear. Germline CDR1 is SGHTA and CDR2 is FQGTGA. The CDR3 is 12 amino acids. Trimming left V 3 bases short and J 0 bases short, with 2 bases between.

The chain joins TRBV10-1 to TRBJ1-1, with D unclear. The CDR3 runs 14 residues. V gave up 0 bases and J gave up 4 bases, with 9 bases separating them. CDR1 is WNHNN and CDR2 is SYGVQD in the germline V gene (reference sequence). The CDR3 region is CASSESRGSTEAFF. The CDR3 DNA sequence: TGCGCCAGCAGTGAGTCCAGAGGATCCACTGAAGCTTTCTTT.

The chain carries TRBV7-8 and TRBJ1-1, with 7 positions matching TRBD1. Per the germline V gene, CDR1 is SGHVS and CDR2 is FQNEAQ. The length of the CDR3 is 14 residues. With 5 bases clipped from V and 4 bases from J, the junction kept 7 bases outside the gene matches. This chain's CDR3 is CASSLREGATEAFF. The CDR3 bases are TGTGCCAGCAGCCTCCGGGAGGGGGCCACTGAAGCTTTCTTT.

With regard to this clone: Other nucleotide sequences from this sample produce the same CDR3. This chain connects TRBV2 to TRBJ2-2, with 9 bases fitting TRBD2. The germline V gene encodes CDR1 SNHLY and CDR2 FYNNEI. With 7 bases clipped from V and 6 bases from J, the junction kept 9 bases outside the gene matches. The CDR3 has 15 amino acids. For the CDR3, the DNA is TGTGCCAGCATAGCTTGGACTAGCGTGGCCGGGGAGCTGTTTTTT. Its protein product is CASIAWTSVAGELFF.

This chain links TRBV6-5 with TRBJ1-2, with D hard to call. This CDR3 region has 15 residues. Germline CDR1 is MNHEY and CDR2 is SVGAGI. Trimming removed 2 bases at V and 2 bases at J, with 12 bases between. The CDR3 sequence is CASSYRPEPNYGYTF. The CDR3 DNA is TGTGCCAGCAGTTACCGACCGGAACCCAACTATGGCTACACCTTC.